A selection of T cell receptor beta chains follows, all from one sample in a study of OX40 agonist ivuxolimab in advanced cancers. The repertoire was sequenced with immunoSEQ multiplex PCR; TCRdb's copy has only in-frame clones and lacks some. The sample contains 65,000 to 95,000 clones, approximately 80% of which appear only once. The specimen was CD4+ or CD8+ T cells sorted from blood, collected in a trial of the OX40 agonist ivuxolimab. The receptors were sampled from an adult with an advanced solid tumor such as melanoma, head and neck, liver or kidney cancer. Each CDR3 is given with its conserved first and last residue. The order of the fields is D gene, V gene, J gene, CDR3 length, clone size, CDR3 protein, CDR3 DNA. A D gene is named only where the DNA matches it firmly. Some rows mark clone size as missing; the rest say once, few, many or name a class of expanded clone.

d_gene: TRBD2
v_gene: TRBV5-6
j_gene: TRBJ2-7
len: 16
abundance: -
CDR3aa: CASSLGRASGAYEQYF
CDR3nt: TGTGCCAGCAGCTTGGGGAGGGCTAGCGGGGCCTACGAGCAGTACTTC

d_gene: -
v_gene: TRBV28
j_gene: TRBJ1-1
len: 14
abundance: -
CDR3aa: CASSTNGGQGEAFF
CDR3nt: TGTGCCAGCAGCACAAACGGCGGCCAAGGTGAAGCTTTCTTT

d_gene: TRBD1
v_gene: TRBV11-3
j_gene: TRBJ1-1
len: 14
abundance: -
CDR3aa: CASSFKGGYTEAFF
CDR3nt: TGTGCCAGCAGCTTCAAAGGGGGCTACACTGAAGCTTTCTTT

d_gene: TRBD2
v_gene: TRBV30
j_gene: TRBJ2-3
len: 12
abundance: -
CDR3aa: CAWGLAGDTQYF
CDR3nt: TGTGCCTGGGGACTAGCGGGAGATACGCAGTATTTT

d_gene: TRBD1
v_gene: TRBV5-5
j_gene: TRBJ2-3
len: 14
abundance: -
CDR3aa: CASSWTGGGDAQYF
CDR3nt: TGTGCCAGCAGCTGGACAGGGGGAGGGGATGCGCAGTATTTT

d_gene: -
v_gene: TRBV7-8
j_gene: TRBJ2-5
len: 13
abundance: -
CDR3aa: CASSSRDQETQYF
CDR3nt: TGTGCCAGCAGCTCTCGTGACCAAGAGACCCAGTACTTC

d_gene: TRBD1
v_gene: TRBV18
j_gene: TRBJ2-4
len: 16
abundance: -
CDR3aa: CASSPIYRTGKNIQYF
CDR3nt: TGTGCCAGCTCACCTATCTACAGGACAGGCAAAAACATTCAGTACTTC

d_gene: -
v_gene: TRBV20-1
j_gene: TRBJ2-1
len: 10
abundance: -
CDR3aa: CSASMGGLFF
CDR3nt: TGCAGTGCTAGCATGGGGGGCCTGTTCTTC

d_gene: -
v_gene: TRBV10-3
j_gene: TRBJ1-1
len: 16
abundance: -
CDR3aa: CAISDYAGSRNTEAFF
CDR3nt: TGTGCCATCAGTGATTATGCGGGGAGCAGGAACACTGAAGCTTTCTTT

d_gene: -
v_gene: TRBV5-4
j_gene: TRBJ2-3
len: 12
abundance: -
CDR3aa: CASSLATDTQYF
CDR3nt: TGTGCCAGCAGCTTGGCCACAGATACGCAGTATTTT

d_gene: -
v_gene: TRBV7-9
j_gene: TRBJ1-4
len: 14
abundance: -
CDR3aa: CASSLGGINEKLFF
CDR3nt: TGTGCCAGCAGCCTCGGGGGGATTAATGAAAAACTGTTTTTT

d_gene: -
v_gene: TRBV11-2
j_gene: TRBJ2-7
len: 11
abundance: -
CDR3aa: CASSYSYEQYF
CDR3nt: TGTGCCAGCAGCTACTCCTACGAGCAGTACTTC

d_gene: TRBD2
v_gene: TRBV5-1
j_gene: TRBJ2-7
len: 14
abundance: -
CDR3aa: CASSSPPTGGEQYF
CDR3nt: TGCGCCAGCAGCTCCCCCCCCACGGGGGGCGAGCAGTACTTC

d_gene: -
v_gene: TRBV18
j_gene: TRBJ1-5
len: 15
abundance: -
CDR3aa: CASSPTGGSNQPQHF
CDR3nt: TGTGCCAGCTCACCGACCGGGGGTAGCAATCAGCCCCAGCATTTT

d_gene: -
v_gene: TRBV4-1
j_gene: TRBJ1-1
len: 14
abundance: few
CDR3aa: CASSQAQLNTEAFF
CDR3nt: TGCGCCAGCAGCCAAGCCCAGCTGAACACTGAAGCTTTCTTT

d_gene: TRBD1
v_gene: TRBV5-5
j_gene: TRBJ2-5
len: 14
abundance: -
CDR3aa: CASSLRTGRETQYF
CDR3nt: TGTGCCAGCAGCCTCCGGACAGGGAGGGAGACCCAGTACTTC

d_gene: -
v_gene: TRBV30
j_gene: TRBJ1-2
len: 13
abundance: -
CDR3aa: CAWSGDYNYGYTF
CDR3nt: TGTGCCTGGAGCGGGGATTATAACTATGGCTACACCTTC

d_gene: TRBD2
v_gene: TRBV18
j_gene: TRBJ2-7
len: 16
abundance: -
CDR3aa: CASSPPTGLAGNEQYF
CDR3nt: TGTGCCAGCTCACCACCAACGGGACTAGCGGGAAACGAGCAGTACTTC

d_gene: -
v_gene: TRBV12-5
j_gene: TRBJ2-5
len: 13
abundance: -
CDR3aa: CASGLDSVGAQYF
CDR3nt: TGTGCTAGTGGTCTGGACAGTGTCGGGGCCCAGTACTTC

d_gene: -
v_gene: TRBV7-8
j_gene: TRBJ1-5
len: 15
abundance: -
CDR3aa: CASSLGWRENQPQHF
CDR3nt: TGTGCCAGCAGCTTAGGATGGCGGGAAAATCAGCCCCAGCATTTT

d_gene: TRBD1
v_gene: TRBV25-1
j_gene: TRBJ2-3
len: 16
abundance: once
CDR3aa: CASREGQGVSTDTQYF
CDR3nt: TGTGCCAGCAGAGAAGGACAGGGGGTTAGCACAGATACGCAGTATTTT

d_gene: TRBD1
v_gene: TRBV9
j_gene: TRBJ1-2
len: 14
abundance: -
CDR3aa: CASSVTDRVSGYTF
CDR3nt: TGTGCCAGCAGCGTCACTGACAGGGTCTCCGGCTACACCTTC

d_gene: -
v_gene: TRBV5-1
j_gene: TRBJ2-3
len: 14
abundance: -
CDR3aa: CASSLIPGADTQYF
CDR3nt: TGCGCCAGCAGCTTGATCCCCGGCGCAGATACGCAGTATTTT

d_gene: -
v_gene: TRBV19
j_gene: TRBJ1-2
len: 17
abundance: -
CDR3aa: CASSIGGGSTTNYGYTF
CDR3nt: TGTGCCAGTAGTATCGGCGGAGGAAGTACCACTAACTATGGCTACACCTTC

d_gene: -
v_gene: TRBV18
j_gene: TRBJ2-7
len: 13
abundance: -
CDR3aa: CASSPGTAREQYF
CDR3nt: TGTGCCAGCTCACCTGGGACGGCTCGCGAGCAGTACTTC

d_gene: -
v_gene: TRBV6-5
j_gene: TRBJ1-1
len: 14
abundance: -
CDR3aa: CASSYSYRRGEAFF
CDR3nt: TGTGCCAGCAGTTACTCGTATAGGCGCGGGGAAGCTTTCTTT

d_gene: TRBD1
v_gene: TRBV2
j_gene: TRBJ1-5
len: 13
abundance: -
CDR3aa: CASGQGINQPQHF
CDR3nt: TGTGCCTCCGGACAGGGGATCAATCAGCCCCAGCATTTT

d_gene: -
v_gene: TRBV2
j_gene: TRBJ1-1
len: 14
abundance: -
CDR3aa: CASSGETGGFEAFF
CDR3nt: TGTGCCAGCAGTGGGGAGACAGGAGGCTTCGAAGCTTTCTTT

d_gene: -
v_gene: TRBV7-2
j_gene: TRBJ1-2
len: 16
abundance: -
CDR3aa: CASSRQRHRAGYGYTF
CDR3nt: TGTGCCAGCAGCCGTCAGAGACACAGGGCAGGCTATGGCTACACCTTC

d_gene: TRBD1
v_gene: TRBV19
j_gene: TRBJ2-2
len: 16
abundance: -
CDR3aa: CATRRSGQRNTGELFF
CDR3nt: TGTGCCACCCGCCGATCGGGACAGAGGAACACCGGGGAGCTGTTTTTT

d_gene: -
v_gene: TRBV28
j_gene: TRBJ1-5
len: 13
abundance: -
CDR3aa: CASTSPVDQPQHF
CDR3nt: TGTGCCAGCACCTCCCCCGTGGACCAGCCCCAGCATTTT

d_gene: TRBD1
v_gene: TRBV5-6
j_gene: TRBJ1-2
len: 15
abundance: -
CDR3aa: CASSSPGQSNYGYTF
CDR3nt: TGTGCCAGCAGCTCACCGGGACAGAGTAACTATGGCTACACCTTC

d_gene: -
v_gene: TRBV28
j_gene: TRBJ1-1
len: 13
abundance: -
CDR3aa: CASSSGGQPEAFF
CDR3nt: TGTGCCAGCAGCTCCGGGGGTCAGCCGGAAGCTTTCTTT

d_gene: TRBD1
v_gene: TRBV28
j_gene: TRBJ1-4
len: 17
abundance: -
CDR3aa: CASSAMLRGTGNEKLFF
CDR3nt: TGTGCCAGCAGTGCCATGCTCCGGGGGACAGGGAATGAAAAACTGTTTTTT

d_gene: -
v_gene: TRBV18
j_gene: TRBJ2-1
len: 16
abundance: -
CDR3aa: CASSPRDPKSGNEQFF
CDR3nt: TGTGCCAGCTCACCACGGGACCCCAAATCGGGGAATGAGCAGTTCTTC

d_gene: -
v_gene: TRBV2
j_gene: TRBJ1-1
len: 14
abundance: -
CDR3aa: CASSPGPADTEAFF
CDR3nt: TGTGCCAGCAGTCCCGGACCTGCAGACACTGAAGCTTTCTTT

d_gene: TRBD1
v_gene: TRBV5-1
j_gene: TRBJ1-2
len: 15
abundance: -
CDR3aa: CASSIGQVIDYGYTF
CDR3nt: TGCGCCAGCAGCATAGGACAGGTTATTGACTATGGCTACACCTTC

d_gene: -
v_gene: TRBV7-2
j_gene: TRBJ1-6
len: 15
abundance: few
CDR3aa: CASSLVVGVSSPLHF
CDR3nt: TGTGCCAGCAGCTTAGTAGTGGGGGTTAGTTCACCCCTCCACTTT

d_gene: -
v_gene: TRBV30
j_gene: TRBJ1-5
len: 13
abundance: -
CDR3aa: CAWSPSGDQLQHF
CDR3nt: TGTGCCTGGAGTCCATCGGGAGATCAGCTCCAGCATTTT

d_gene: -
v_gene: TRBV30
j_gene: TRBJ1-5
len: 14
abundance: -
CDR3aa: CAWSKTGQFDPQHF
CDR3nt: TGTGCCTGGAGTAAGACAGGTCAGTTCGACCCCCAGCATTTT

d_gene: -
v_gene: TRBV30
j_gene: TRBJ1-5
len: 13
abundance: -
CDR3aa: CAWSVQGGQPQHF
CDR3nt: TGTGCCTGGAGTGTACAAGGAGGGCAGCCCCAGCATTTT

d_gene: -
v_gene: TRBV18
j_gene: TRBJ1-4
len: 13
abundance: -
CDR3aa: CASSPGEGEKLFF
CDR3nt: TGTGCCAGCTCACCAGGGGAGGGTGAAAAACTGTTTTTT